The present TCR beta chain was sequenced within a study of T cells after yellow fever vaccination. Whole-study context: Some fractions had low cell numbers, and these were prepared with SMART-Seq v4 Ultra Low Input. Whole-study findings and limits: Reappearing after the booster were most of the clones from primary vaccination (roughly 95% CD4, 88% CD8).

TCRdb ran MiXCR on the 5' RACE reads and lists one entry per CDR3 protein. The profile covers 100,000 to 150,000 distinct CDR3 sequences, with 5.5% to 8% appearing a single time and roughly 2.5% taken by the ten largest. This clonotype has at least ten counts. What it binds is unknown. The CDR3 contains 13 residues. J was trimmed by 4 bases and V by 3 bases; bases with no gene match: 2. Germline V gene sequence: CDR1 SGHTA, CDR2 FQGNSA. The sequencing here drew on CD4+ T cells sorted from PBMCs, taken approximately 40 days after the first yellow fever vaccination. This receptor was taken from a man aged 18 to 29 who received the YFV17D yellow fever vaccine. V and J are TRBV7-2 and TRBJ1-1, with TRBD1 matching over 7 bases. The CDR3 nucleotides are TGTGCCAGCAGCTTTCGACAGGGCACTGAAGCTTTCTTT. This sequence encodes CASSFRQGTEAFF.